The T cell receptor beta chain described here comes from a study of blood T cell repertoires in COVID-19. Overall study: The United States, Italy and Spain were the sources of the acute and convalescent COVID-19 samples. The analysed material was cDNA or gDNA that came from T cells, B-cell-depleted T cells, or PBMCs.

As handled by the study authors: Amplification of reference gene primers provided the estimated nucleated cell counts. TCRdb's table, derived via immunoSEQ multiplex PCR, lists solely in-frame clones and lacks some. D and trimming come from the DNA, and the V and J calls and clone size come from that table. The sample contains more than 150,000 clones, roughly 86% of which appear only once. V lost 0 bases, J lost 1 base, and 10 bases lay in between. Germline values: CDR1 KGHDR, CDR2 SFDVKD. This CDR3 is built from 16 residues. The sequencing input was peripheral blood. The chain recombines TRBV24-1 with TRBJ2-3, with D perhaps matching TRBD2 (5 bases). The clonotype comes from a middle-aged man with active or convalescent COVID-19. The CDR3 DNA reads as TGTGCCACCAGTGATTTGGCTAGCTCAGGCACAGATACGCAGTATTTT. Translating gives CATSDLASSGTDTQYF.